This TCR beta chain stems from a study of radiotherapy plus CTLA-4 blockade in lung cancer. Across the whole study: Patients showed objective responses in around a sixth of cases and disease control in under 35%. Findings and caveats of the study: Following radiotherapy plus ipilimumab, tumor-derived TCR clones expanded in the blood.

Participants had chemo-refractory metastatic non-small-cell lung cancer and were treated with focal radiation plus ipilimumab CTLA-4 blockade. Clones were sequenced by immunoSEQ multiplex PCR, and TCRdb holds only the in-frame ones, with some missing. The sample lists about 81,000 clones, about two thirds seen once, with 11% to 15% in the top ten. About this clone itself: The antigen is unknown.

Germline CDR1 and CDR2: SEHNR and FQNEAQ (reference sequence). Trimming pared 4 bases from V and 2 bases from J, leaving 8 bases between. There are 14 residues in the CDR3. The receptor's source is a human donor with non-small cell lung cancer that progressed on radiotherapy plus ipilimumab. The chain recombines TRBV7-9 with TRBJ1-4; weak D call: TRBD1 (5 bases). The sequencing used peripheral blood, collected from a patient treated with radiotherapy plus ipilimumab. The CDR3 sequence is CASSSGPTNEKLFF. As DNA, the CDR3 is TGTGCCAGCAGCTCAGGGCCCACTAATGAAAAACTGTTTTTT.